These T cell receptor beta chains were read from a single sample in a study of cytomegalovirus exposure and HLA in healthy donors. The repertoire was sequenced with immunoSEQ multiplex PCR; TCRdb's copy has only in-frame clones and lacks some. The sample gives approximately 220,000 clones, about 79% of which show up once; roughly 1.9% is in the top ten. Sequencing used PBMCs. Every receptor here comes from a man in his late teens or twenties in good health and CMV-seronegative. Each CDR3 is given with its conserved first and last residue. The D gene is left open where the match is weak. Where a row states a size, it is once, few, many or the class of an expanded clone; other rows omit it.

size: .; J: TRBJ2-7; V: TRBV2; D: .; length: 13; CDR3: CASEYTGSYEQYF; DNA: TGTGCCAGCGAGTACACGGGATCCTACGAGCAGTACTTC
size: once; J: TRBJ2-1; V: TRBV5-1; D: TRBD2; length: 16; CDR3: CASSLEAGLPNNEQFF; DNA: TGCGCCAGCAGCTTGGAGGCGGGACTACCAAACAATGAGCAGTTCTTC
size: .; J: TRBJ2-2; V: TRBV27; D: .; length: 14; CDR3: CASSLSRGTGELFF; DNA: TGTGCCAGCAGTTTATCCAGGGGCACCGGGGAGCTGTTTTTT
size: .; J: TRBJ1-1; V: TRBV7-9; D: .; length: 14; CDR3: CASSLQGMGTEAFF; DNA: TGTGCCAGCAGCTTACAGGGGATGGGCACTGAAGCTTTCTTT
size: .; J: TRBJ2-1; V: TRBV7-9; D: TRBD2; length: 16; CDR3: CASSSLLAGRYNEQFF; DNA: TGTGCCAGCAGCTCCCTACTAGCGGGAAGGTACAATGAGCAGTTCTTC
size: many; J: TRBJ2-7; V: TRBV7-7; D: .; length: 13; CDR3: CASSLGSGNEQYF; DNA: TGTGCTAGCAGCTTAGGATCAGGCAACGAGCAGTACTTC
size: once; J: TRBJ1-2; V: TRBV29-1; D: .; length: 13; CDR3: CSVGQGGGYGYTF; DNA: TGCAGCGTTGGGCAGGGCGGTGGCTATGGCTACACCTTC
size: .; J: TRBJ1-3; V: TRBV19; D: .; length: 15; CDR3: CASSTGQSSGNTIYF; DNA: TGTGCCAGTAGTACCGGACAGAGCTCTGGAAACACCATATATTTT
size: .; J: TRBJ1-5; V: TRBV6-6; D: .; length: 16; CDR3: CASSYSPGLEHQPQHF; DNA: TGTGCCAGCAGTTACTCACCGGGACTGGAGCATCAGCCCCAGCATTTT
size: .; J: TRBJ2-2; V: TRBV29-1; D: TRBD2; length: 14; CDR3: CSGISGGWTGELFF; DNA: TGCAGCGGGATTAGCGGGGGGTGGACCGGGGAGCTGTTTTTT
size: .; J: TRBJ1-1; V: TRBV30; D: .; length: 15; CDR3: CAWSTWGGSHTEAFF; DNA: TGTGCCTGGAGTACTTGGGGGGGCTCGCACACTGAAGCTTTCTTT
size: .; J: TRBJ2-7; V: TRBV4-2; D: TRBD1; length: 15; CDR3: CASSQEPGQGYEQYF; DNA: TGTGCCAGCAGCCAAGAGCCGGGACAGGGTTACGAGCAGTACTTC
size: .; J: TRBJ1-1; V: TRBV11-2; D: .; length: 12; CDR3: CASKAGNTEAFF; DNA: TGTGCCAGTAAGGCGGGGAACACTGAAGCTTTCTTT
size: few; J: TRBJ2-3; V: TRBV28; D: .; length: 15; CDR3: CASSLGAVSTDTQYF; DNA: TGTGCCAGCAGTTTGGGGGCAGTAAGCACAGATACGCAGTATTTT
size: .; J: TRBJ1-1; V: TRBV4-2; D: TRBD1; length: 14; CDR3: CASSQARGRPEAFF; DNA: TGTGCCAGCAGCCAAGCGAGGGGGCGGCCTGAAGCTTTCTTT
size: once; J: TRBJ1-4; V: TRBV2; D: TRBD1; length: 14; CDR3: CASSADRTYEKLFF; DNA: TGTGCCAGCAGTGCGGACAGGACTTATGAAAAACTGTTTTTT